This T cell receptor beta chain stems from a study of CXCR3-negative and CXCR3-positive naive CD8 T cells. Findings and caveats of the study: CXCR3 levels fell partly with cryopreservation; most assays relied on fresh PBMCs. With respect to TRBV-TRBJ usage, naive CXCR3-negative and CXCR3-positive cells were similar; memory differed. The study found comparably high diversity in both naive subsets and much lower diversity in memory CD8+ cells.

Points on this clonotype: Antigen specificity is unknown.

Via 5' RACE with UMI labels, TRB cDNA libraries were prepared. Following a re-call of the 5' RACE reads, TCRdb has one entry per CDR3 protein and lacks DNA. The sample has 130,000 or so distinct CDR3 sequences. The receptor was derived from a human donor in good health. Some clones in this sample may be carry-over from other donors' samples. The material sequenced was naive CXCR3- CD8+ T cells from blood. Indicated subset: CD45RO-CCR7+CD27+CD95- naive CD8+ T cells lacking CXCR3 (TNR3-).

This CDR3 reads CASSLAAFPGTNQPGLDSYEQYF. V is TRBV12-3 or TRBV12-4 and J is TRBJ2-7; TCRdb outputs TRBD2, but without DNA this stays unchecked. This CDR3 is built from 23 residues.